This T cell receptor (beta chain) was obtained from a study of neurological immune-mediated disorders. Study-wide points: When grouped phylogenetically, the repertoires of 18 of the 34 multiple sclerosis patients fell together in one related-CDR3 cluster, which is a possible signature.

TCRdb analysed the 5' RACE reads with MiXCR anew, one entry per CDR3 protein. The sample yields more than 45,000 distinct CDR3 sequences, over 2% seen once. The V end was cut by 4 bases, the J end by 5 bases, with 14 bases between. This CDR3 region has 15 residues. Germline V gene sequence: CDR1 MGHRA, CDR2 YSYEKL. The table lists this clonotype with many counts. The antigen remains unidentified. The gene calls are TRBV4-1 and TRBJ2-2; possibly TRBD1 or TRBD2 for D (6 bases each). This clonotype was obtained from a man aged 45-60 years with multiple sclerosis. Sequencing was done on a sample of PBMCs. CDR3 nucleotide sequence: TGCGCCAGCAGCCCTTCGGGGGCAGTGACCGGGGAGCTGTTTTTT. Protein sequence: CASSPSGAVTGELFF.